This TCR beta chain is drawn from a study of T cell repertoires in cytomegalovirus infection. As to this clonotype: Its antigen is still unknown.

TCRdb analysed the reads with MiXCR anew, one entry per CDR3 protein. The sample comprises about 920,000 distinct CDR3 sequences, about a third of which are singletons, and around 15% rests with the top ten. CDR3 length: 15 amino acids. V was shortened by 8 bases and J by 7 bases, with 21 bases between the two germline ends. The TCR sequence derives from a human donor in good health (CMV status not recorded). Some clones in this sample may be carry-over from other donors' samples. The chain joins TRBV12-3 or TRBV12-4 to TRBJ2-1; weak D call: TRBD2 (7 bases). The sample here was cultured CD8+ T cells from PBMCs, taken from culture after CMV antigen stimulation. The CDR3 bases are TGTGCCAGCCAGCTTTGGGGGGGGCTACTAAATGAGCAGTTCTTC. Translation: CASQLWGGLLNEQFF.